This TCR beta chain originates from a study of blood T cells in healthy people across ages. Germline V gene sequence: CDR1 LGHDT, CDR2 YNNKEL (reference sequence). V lost 3 bases, J lost 15 bases, and 12 bases lay in between. The CDR3 contains 11 residues. A J-beta primer mix and a sample-barcoded 5' primer were used in a second PCR of roughly 7 to 12 cycles. Via MiXCR, TCRdb re-called the 5' RACE reads, giving one row per CDR3 protein. The sample lists about 1,600,000 distinct CDR3 sequences, around 39% occurring once. The TCR sequence derives from a woman aged 18-29 years in good health. This chain links TRBV3-1 with TRBJ2-1; D is possibly TRBD1 (6 bases). The sample was blood. DNA for the CDR3: TGTGCCAGCAGCCAGGGGGCGGGTTCGTTCTTC. Translated, it gives CASSQGAGSFF.